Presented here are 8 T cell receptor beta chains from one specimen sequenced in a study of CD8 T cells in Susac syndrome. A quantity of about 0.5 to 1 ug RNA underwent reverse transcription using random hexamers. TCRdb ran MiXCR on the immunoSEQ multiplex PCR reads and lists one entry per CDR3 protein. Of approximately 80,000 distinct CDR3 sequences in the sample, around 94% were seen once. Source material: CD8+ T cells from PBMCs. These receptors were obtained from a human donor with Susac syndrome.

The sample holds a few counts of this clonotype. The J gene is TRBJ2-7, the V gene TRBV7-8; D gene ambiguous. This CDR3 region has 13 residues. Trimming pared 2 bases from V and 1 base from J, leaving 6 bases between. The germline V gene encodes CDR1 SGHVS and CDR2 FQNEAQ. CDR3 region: CASSLTASYEQYF. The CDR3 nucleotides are TGTGCCAGCAGCTTAACAGCTTCCTACGAGCAGTACTTC.

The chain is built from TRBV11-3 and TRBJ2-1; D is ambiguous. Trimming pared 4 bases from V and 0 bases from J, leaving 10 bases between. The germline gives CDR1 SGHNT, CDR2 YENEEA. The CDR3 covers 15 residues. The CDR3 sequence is CASSYRKSSYNEQFF. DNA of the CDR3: TGTGCCAGCAGCTACCGGAAGAGCTCCTACAATGAGCAGTTCTTC.

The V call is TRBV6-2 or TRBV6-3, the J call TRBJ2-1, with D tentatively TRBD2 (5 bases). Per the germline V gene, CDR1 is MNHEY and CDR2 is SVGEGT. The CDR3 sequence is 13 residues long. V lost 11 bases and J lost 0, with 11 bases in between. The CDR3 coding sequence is TGTGCCTGTACCCGGGGCTCCTACAATGAGCAGTTCTTC. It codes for CACTRGSYNEQFF.

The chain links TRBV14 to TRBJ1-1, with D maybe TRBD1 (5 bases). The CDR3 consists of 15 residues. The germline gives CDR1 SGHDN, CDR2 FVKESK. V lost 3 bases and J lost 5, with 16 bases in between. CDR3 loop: CASSHALRGPTEAFF. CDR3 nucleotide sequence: TGTGCCAGCAGCCATGCCCTTCGGGGACCAACTGAAGCTTTCTTT. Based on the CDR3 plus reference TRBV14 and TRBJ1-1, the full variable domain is EAGVTQFPSHSVIEKGQTVTLRCDPISGHDNLYWYRRVMGKEIKFLLHFVKESKQDESGMPNNRFLAERTGGTYSTLKVQPAELEDSGVYFCASSHALRGPTEAFFGQGTRLTVV.

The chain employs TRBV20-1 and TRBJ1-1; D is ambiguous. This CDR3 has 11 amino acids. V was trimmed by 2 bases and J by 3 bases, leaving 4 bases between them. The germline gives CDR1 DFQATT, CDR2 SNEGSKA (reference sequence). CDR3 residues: CSARTYTEAFF. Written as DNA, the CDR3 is TGCAGTGCTAGAACATACACTGAAGCTTTCTTT.

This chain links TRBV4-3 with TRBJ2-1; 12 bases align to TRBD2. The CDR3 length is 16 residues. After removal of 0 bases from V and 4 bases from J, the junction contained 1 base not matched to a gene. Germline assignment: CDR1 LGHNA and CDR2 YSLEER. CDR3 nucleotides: TGCGCCAGCAGCCAAGACGGACTAGCGGGGTACAATGAGCAGTTCTTC. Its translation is CASSQDGLAGYNEQFF.

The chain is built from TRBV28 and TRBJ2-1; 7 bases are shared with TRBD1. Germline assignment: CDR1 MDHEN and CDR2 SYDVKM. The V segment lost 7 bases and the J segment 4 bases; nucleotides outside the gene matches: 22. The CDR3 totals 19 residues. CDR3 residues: CASNRPEFVGQKGYNEQFF. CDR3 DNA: TGTGCCAGCAACCGCCCCGAGTTCGTGGGACAGAAGGGTTACAATGAGCAGTTCTTC.

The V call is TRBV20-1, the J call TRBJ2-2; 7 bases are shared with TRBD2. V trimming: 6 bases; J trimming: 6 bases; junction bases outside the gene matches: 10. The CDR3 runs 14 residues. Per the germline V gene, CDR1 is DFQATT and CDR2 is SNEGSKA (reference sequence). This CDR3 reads CSAGGAGVAGELFF. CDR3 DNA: TGCAGTGCCGGGGGTGCGGGGGTAGCCGGGGAGCTGTTTTTT.